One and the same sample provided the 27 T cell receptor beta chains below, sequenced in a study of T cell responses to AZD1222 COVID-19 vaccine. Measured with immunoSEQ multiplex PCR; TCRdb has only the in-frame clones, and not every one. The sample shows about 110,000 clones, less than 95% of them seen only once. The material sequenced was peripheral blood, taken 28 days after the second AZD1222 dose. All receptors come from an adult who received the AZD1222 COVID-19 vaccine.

Here the CDR3 DNA reads TGTGCCAGCAGCCAAGAAAATATGGCCTACGAGCAGTACTTC. It yields the protein CASSQENMAYEQYF. V and J are TRBV3-1 (or the pseudogene TRBV3-2) and TRBJ2-7; D call uncertain. The CDR3 loop spans 14 amino acids. CDR1 is LGHDT, CDR2 YNNKEL, per germline (reference sequence). Trimming stripped 0 bases from V and 2 bases from J, with 8 bases between.

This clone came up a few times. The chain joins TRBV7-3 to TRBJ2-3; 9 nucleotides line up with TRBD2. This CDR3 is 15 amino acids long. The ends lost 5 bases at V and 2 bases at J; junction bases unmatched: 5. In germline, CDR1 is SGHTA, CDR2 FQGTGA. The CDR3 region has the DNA TGTGCCAGCAGCCTTAGCGGGGGCGACACAGATACGCAGTATTTT. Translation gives CASSLSGGDTDTQYF. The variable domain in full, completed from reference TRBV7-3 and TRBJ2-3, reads GAGVSQTPSNKVTEKGKYVELRCDPISGHTALYWYRQSLGQGPEFLIYFQGTGAADDSGLPNDRFFAVRPEGSVSTLKIQRTERGDSAVYLCASSLSGGDTDTQYFGPGTRLTVL.

CDR3 nucleotide sequence: TGTGCCAGCAGTTTTCTAGGGGGCCAAGATACGCAGTATTTT. It codes for CASSFLGGQDTQYF. This chain links TRBV6-5 with TRBJ2-3; TRBD1 matches 7 bases. Germline loops: CDR1 MNHEY, CDR2 SVGAGI. Germline trimming cut 4 bases from V and 5 bases from J; bases unmatched to any gene: 6. The CDR3 is made up of 14 amino acids.

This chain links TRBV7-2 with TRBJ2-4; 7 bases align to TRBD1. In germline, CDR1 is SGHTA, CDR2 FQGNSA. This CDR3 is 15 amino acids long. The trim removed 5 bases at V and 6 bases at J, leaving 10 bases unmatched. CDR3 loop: CASSNRQGGINIQYF. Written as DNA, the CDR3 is TGTGCCAGCAGCAATAGACAGGGTGGGATAAACATTCAGTACTTC.

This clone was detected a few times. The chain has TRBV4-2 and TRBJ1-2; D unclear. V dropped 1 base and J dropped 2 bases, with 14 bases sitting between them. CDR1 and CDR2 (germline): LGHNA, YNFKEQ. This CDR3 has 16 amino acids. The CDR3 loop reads CASSQVDFEGNYGYTF. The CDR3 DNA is TGTGCCAGCAGCCAAGTCGATTTTGAGGGAAACTATGGCTACACCTTC.

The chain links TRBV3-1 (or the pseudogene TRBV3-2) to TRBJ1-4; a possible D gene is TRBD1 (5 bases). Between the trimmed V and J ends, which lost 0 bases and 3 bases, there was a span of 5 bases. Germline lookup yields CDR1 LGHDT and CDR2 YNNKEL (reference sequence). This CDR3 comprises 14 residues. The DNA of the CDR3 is TGTGCCAGCAGCCAAGAGACAGCTAATGAAAAACTGTTTTTT. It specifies CASSQETANEKLFF.

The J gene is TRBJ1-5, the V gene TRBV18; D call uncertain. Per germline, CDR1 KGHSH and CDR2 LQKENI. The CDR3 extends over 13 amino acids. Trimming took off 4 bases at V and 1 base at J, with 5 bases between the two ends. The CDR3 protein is CASSRGSNQPQHF. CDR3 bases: TGTGCCAGCTCACGAGGCAGCAATCAGCCCCAGCATTTT. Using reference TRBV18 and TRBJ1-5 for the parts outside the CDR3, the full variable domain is NAGVMQNPRHLVRRRGQEARLRCSPMKGHSHVYWYRQLPEEGLKFMVYLQKENIIDESGMPKERFSAEFPKEGPSILRIQQVVRGDSAAYFCASSRGSNQPQHFGDGTRLSIL.

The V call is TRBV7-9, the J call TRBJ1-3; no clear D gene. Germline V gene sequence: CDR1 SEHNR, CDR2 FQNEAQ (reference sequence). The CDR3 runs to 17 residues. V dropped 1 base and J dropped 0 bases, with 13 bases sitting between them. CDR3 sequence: CASSLGRARRSGNTIYF. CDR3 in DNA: TGTGCCAGCAGCTTAGGGCGGGCCCGACGCTCTGGAAACACCATATATTTT.

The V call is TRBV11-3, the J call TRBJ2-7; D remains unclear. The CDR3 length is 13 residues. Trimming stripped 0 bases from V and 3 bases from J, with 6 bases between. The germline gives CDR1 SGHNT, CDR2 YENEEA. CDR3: CASSLEIGYEQYF. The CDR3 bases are TGTGCCAGCAGCTTAGAAATAGGCTACGAGCAGTACTTC. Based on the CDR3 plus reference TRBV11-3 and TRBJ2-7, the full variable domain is EAGVVQSPRYKIIEKKQPVAFWCNPISGHNTLYWYLQNLGQGPELLIRYENEEAVDDSQLPKDRFSAERLKGVDSTLKIQPAELGDSAVYLCASSLEIGYEQYFGPGTRLTVT.

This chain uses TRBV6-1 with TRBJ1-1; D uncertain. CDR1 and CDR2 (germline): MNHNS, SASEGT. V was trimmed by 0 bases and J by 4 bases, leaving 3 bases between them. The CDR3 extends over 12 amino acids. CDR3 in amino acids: CASSEALTEAFF. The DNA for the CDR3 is TGTGCCAGCAGTGAAGCACTCACTGAAGCTTTCTTT.

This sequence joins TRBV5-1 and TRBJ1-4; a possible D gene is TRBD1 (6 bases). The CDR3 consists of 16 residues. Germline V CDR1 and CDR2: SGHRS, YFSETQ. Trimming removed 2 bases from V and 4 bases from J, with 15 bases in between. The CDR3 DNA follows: TGCGCCAGCAGCTTTCGGACAGCGGTCGGTAATGAAAAACTGTTTTTT. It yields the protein CASSFRTAVGNEKLFF. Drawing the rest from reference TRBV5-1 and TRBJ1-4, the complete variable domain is KAGVTQTPRYLIKTRGQQVTLSCSPISGHRSVSWYQQTPGQGLQFLFEYFSETQRNKGNFPGRFSGRQFSNSRSEMNVSTLELGDSALYLCASSFRTAVGNEKLFFGSGTQLSVL.

CDR3 nucleotide sequence: TGTGCCAGCAATAGACAGGGTTCGGATAATTCACCCCTCCACTTT. It translates to CASNRQGSDNSPLHF. The chain recombines TRBV2 with TRBJ1-6, with TRBD1 identical over 7 bases. The germline gives CDR1 SNHLY, CDR2 FYNNEI. The ends lost 7 bases at V and 5 bases at J; junction bases unmatched: 8. CDR3 length: 15 residues.

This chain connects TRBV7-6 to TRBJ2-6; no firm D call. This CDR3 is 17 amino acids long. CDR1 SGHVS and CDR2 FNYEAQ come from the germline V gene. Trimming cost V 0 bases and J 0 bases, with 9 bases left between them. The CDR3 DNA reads TGTGCCAGCAGCTTAGCTCTGCGCAGCTCTGGGGCCAACGTCCTGACTTTC. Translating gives CASSLALRSSGANVLTF. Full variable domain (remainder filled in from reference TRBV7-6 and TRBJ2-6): GAGVSQSPRYKVTKRGQDVALRCDPISGHVSLYWYRQALGQGPEFLTYFNYEAQQDKSGLPNDRFSAERPEGSISTLTIQRTEQRDSAMYRCASSLALRSSGANVLTFGAGSRLTVL.

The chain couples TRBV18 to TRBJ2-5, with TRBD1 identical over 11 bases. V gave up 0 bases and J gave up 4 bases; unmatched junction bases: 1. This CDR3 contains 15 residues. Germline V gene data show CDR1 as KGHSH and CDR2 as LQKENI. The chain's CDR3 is CASSPPGTGGETQYF. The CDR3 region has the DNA TGTGCCAGCTCACCACCCGGGACAGGGGGAGAGACCCAGTACTTC.

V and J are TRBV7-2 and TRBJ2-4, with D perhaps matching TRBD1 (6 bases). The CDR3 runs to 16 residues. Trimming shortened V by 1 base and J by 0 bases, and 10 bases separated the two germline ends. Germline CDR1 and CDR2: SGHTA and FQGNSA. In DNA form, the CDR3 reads TGTGCCAGCAGCTTAGAGGGGACAATAGCCAAAAACATTCAGTACTTC. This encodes CASSLEGTIAKNIQYF.

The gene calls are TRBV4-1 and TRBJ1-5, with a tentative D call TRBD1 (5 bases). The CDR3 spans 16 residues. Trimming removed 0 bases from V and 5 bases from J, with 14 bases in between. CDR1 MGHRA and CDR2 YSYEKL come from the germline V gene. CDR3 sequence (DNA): TGCGCCAGCAGCCAAGACCCCACAAGGGGCCATCAGCCCCAGCATTTT. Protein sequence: CASSQDPTRGHQPQHF.

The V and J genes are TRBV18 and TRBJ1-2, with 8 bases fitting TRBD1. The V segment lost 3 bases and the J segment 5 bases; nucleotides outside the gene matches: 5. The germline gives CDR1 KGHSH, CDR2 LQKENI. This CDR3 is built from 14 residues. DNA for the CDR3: TGTGCCAGCTCACCGGACAGGGTTTTTTATGGCTACACCTTC. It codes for CASSPDRVFYGYTF.

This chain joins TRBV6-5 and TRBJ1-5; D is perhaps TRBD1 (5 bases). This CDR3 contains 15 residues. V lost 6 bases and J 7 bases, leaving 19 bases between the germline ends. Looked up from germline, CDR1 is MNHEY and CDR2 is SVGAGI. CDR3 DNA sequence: TGTGCCAGCAGCCAAGATGGGGGTCTAAAGCAGCCCCAGCATTTT. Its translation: CASSQDGGLKQPQHF.

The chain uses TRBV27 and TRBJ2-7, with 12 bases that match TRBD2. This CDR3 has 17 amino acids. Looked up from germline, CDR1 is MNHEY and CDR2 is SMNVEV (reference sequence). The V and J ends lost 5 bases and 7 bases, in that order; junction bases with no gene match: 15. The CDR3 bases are TGTGCCAGCAGTCCCCTCCTCGGACTAGCGGGGCCGGGGGAGCAGTACTTC. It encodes CASSPLLGLAGPGEQYF.

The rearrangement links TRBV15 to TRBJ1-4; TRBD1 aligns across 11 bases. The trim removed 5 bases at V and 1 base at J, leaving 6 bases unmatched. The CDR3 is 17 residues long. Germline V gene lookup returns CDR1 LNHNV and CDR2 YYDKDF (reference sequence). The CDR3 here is CATSRAGTGGTNEKLFF. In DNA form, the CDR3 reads TGTGCCACCAGCCGGGCTGGGACAGGGGGAACTAATGAAAAACTGTTTTTT.

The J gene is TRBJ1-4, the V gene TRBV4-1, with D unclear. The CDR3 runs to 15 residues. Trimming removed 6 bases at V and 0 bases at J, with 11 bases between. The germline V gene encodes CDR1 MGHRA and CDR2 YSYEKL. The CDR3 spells CASSLSAATNEKLFF. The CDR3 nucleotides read TGCGCCAGCAGTCTCTCCGCAGCAACTAATGAAAAACTGTTTTTT.

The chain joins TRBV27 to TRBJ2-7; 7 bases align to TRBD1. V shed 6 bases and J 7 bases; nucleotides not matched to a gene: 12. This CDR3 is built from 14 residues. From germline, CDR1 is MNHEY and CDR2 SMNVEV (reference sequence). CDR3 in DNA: TGTGCCAGCAGGTCAATAACCAGGGGGTTGGAGCAGTACTTC. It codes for CASRSITRGLEQYF.

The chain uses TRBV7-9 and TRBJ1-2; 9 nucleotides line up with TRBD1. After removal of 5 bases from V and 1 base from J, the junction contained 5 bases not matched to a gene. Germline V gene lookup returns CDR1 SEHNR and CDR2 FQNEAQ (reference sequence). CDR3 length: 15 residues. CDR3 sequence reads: CASSPRTGVNYGYTF. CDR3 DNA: TGTGCCAGCAGCCCCCGGACAGGGGTTAACTATGGCTACACCTTC.

CDR3: CATSGGSYGYTF. The CDR3 DNA reads as TGTGCCACCAGTGGCGGTTCCTATGGCTACACCTTC. The gene calls are TRBV24-1 and TRBJ1-2; D gene unclear. Trimming took off 5 bases at V and 4 bases at J, with 7 bases between the two ends. CDR1 and CDR2 (germline): KGHDR, SFDVKD. This CDR3 is built from 12 residues.

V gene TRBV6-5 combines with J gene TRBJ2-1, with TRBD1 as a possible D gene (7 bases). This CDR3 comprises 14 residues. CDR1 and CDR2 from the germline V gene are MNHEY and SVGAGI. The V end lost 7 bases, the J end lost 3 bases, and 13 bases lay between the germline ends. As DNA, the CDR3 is TGTGCCAGCATCAGGGGGGAAAACTACAATGAGCAGTTCTTC. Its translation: CASIRGENYNEQFF.

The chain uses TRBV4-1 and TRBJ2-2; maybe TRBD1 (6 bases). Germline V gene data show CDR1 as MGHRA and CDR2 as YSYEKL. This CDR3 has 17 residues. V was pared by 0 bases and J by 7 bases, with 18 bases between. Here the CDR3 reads CASSQDLADRRIGELFF. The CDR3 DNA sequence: TGCGCCAGCAGCCAAGATCTCGCCGACAGGAGGATCGGGGAGCTGTTTTTT.

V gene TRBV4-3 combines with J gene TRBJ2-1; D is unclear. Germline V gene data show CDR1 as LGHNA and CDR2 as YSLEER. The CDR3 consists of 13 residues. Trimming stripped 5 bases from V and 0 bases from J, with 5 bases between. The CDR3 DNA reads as TGCGCCAGCAGCTTATACTCCTACAATGAGCAGTTCTTC. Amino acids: CASSLYSYNEQFF.